This T cell receptor (beta chain) appears in the sequencing data of a study of sequential checkpoint blockade in melanoma. Background on the study: Randomization was 1:1 between first-line nivolumab→ipilimumab and ipilimumab→nivolumab. Both treatment sequences were followed by maintenance nivolumab.

This clone was observed a handful of times. Produced via immunoSEQ multiplex PCR; TCRdb's table is partial and in-frame only. The table has roughly 13,000 clones, roughly 50% seen once. Germline-derived CDR1 and CDR2 are ENHRY and SYGVKD. V lost 3 bases and J lost 0, with 12 bases in between. The CDR3 is 16 residues long. The treatment denotes: randomized to nivolumab then ipilimumab (arm A) or the reverse (arm B). DNA-damaging chemotherapy had not been given to any patient beforehand. This specimen consisted of CD8+ T cells sorted from blood (inferred from file names), obtained from a patient given nivolumab and ipilimumab in sequence. This TCR was recovered from a human donor with melanoma. V and J are TRBV10-3 and TRBJ1-3, with a weak D call TRBD1 (5 bases). The CDR3, as DNA: TGTGCCATCAGTGAATGGCAGGGTGACTCTGGAAACACCATATATTTT. This sequence encodes CAISEWQGDSGNTIYF.